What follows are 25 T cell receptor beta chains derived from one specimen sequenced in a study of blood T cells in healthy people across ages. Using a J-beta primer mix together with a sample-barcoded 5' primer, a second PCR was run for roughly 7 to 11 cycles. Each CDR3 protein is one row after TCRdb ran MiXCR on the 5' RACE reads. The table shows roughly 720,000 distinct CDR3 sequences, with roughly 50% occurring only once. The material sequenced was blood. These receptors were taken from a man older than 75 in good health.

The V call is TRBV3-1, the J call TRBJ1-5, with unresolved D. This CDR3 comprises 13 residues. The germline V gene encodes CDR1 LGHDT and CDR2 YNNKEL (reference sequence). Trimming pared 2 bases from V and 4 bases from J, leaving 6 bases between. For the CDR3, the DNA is TGTGCCAGCAGCCAACGGCAGAATCAGCCCCAGCATTTT. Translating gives CASSQRQNQPQHF.

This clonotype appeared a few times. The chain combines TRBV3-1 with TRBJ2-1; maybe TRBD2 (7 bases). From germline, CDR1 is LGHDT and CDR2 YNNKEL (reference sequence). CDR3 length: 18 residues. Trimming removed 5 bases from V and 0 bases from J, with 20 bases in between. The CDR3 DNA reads TGTGCCAGCAGCGTCCAAAGGGGGGGGACAAGCTCCTACAATGAGCAGTTCTTC. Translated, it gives CASSVQRGGTSSYNEQFF.

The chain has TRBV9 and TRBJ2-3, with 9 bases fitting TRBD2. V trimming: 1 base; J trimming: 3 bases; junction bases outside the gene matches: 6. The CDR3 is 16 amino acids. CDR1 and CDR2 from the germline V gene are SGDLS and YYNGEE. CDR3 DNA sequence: TGTGCCAGCAGCGTATTAGCGGGAGTGGGAACAGATACGCAGTATTTT. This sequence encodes CASSVLAGVGTDTQYF.

This chain's CDR3 is CASSLSRRPPKNIQYF. The DNA of the CDR3 is TGTGCCAGCAGCTTGTCCAGGAGGCCGCCCAAAAACATTCAGTACTTC. The chain links TRBV5-6 to TRBJ2-4, with D possibly TRBD2 on 5 matching bases. V was shortened by 1 base and J by 2 bases, with 13 bases between the two germline ends. In germline, CDR1 is SGHDT, CDR2 YYEEEE. The CDR3 totals 16 residues.

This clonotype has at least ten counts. The CDR3 coding sequence is TGTGCCTGGAGTGCAGTCAGGGTCAGCTCTGGGGCCAACGTCCTGACTTTC. Translation: CAWSAVRVSSGANVLTF. This chain uses TRBV30 with TRBJ2-6; TRBD1 is a possible D gene (5 bases). With 1 base removed from V and 0 bases from J, the gap between germline ends came to 13 bases. Germline values: CDR1 GTSNPN, CDR2 SVGIG (reference sequence). The CDR3 is made up of 17 amino acids. The entire variable domain, with the rest obtained from reference TRBV30 and TRBJ2-6, is as follows: SQTIHQWPATLVQPVGSPLSLECTVEGTSNPNLYWYRQAAGRGLQLLFYSVGIGQISSEVPQNLSASRPQDRQFILSSKKLLLSDSGFYLCAWSAVRVSSGANVLTFGAGSRLTVL.

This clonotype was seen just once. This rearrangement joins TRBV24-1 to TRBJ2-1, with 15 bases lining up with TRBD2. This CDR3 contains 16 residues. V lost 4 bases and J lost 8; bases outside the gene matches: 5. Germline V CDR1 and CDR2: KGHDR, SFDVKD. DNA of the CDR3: TGTGCCACCAGTGACGGGGGACTAGCGGGAGGCTATGAGCAGTTCTTC. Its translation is CATSDGGLAGGYEQFF.

The CDR3, as DNA: TGTGCCAGCTGTATGGGTATCTACTACAATGAGCAGTTCTTC. Its translation: CASCMGIYYNEQFF. This sequence joins TRBV21-1 and TRBJ2-1. TRBV21-1 constitutes a pseudogene. This CDR3 has 14 amino acids.

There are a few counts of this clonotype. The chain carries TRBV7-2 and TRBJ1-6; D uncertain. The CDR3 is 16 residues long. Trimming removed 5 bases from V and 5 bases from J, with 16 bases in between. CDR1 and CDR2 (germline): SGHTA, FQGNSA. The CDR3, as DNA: TGTGCCAGCAGCCTCCAAAGAGGAATTGATAATTCACCCCTCCACTTT. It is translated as CASSLQRGIDNSPLHF. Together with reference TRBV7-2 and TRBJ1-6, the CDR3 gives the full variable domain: GAGVSQSPSNKVTEKGKDVELRCDPISGHTALYWYRQSLGQGLEFLIYFQGNSAPDKSGLPSDRFSAERTGGSVSTLTIQRTQQEDSAVYLCASSLQRGIDNSPLHFGNGTRLTVT.

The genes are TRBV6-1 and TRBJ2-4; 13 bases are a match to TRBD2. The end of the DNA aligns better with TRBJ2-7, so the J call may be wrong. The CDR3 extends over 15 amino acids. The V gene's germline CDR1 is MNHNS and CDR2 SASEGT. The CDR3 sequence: CASSHELAGGYEQYF. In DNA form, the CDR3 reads TGTGCCAGCAGTCACGAACTAGCGGGAGGGTACGAGCAGTACTTC.

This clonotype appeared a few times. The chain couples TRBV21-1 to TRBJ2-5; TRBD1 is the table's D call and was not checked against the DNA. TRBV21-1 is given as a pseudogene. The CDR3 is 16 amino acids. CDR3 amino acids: CASIRRGREHRETQYF. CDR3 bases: TGTGCCAGCATCCGACGGGGCAGGGAACACAGAGAGACCCAGTACTTC.

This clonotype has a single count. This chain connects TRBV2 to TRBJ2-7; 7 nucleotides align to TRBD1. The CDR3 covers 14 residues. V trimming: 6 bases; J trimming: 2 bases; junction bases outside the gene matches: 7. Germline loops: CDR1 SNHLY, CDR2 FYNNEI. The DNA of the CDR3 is TGTGCCAGCAGCGGGACAGAGTCGCCCTACGAGCAGTACTTC. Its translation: CASSGTESPYEQYF.

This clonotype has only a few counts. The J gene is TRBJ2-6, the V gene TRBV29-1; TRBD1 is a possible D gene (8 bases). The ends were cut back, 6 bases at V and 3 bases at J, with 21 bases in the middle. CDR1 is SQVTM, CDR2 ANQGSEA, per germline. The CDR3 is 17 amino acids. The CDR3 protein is CSVTGGGPVFGANVLTF. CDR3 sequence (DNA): TGCAGCGTCACAGGGGGGGGTCCCGTGTTTGGGGCCAACGTCCTGACTTTC.

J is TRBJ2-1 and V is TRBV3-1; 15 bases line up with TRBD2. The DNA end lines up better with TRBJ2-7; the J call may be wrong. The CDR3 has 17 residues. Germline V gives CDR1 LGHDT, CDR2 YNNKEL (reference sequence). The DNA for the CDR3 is TGTGCCAGCAGCCAAGGGACTAGCGGGAGGGCCTACAATGAGCAGTACTTC. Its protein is CASSQGTSGRAYNEQYF.

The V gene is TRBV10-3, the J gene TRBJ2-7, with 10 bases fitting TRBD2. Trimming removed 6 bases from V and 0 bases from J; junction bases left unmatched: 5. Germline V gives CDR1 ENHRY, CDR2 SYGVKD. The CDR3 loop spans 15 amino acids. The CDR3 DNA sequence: TGTGCCATCAGCCCATCTAGCGGGAGCTCCTACGAGCAGTACTTC. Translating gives CAISPSSGSSYEQYF.

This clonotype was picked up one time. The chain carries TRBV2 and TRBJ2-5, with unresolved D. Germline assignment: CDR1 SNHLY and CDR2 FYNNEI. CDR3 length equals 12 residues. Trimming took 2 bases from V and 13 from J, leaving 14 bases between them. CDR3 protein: CASSEWLLPRYF. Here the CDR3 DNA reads TGTGCCAGCAGTGAATGGCTCCTACCTAGGTACTTC.

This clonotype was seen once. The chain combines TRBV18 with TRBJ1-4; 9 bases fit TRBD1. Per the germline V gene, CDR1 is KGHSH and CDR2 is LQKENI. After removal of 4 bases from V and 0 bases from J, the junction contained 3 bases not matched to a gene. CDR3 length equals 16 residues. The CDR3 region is CASSLGQGSTNEKLFF. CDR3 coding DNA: TGTGCCAGCTCACTTGGACAGGGGTCAACTAATGAAAAACTGTTTTTT. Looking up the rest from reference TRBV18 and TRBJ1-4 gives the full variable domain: NAGVMQNPRHLVRRRGQEARLRCSPMKGHSHVYWYRQLPEEGLKFMVYLQKENIIDESGMPKERFSAEFPKEGPSILRIQQVVRGDSAAYFCASSLGQGSTNEKLFFGSGTQLSVL.

The CDR3, as DNA: TGTGCCAGCAGTTTGGAGCAGGGGGCGTGGAATGGCTACACCTTC. Its protein is CASSLEQGAWNGYTF. This sequence joins TRBV12-3 or TRBV12-4 and TRBJ1-2; 8 bases match TRBD1. The length of the CDR3 is 15 residues. V dropped 3 bases and J dropped 6; count of bases not matched to a gene: 9.

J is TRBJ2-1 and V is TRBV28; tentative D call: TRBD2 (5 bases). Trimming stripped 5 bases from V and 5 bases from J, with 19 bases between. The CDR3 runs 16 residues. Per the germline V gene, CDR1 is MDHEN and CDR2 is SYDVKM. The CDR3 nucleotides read TGTGCCAGCAGTCCCCCCGGACTCCGTATAAACAATGAGCAGTTCTTC. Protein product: CASSPPGLRINNEQFF.

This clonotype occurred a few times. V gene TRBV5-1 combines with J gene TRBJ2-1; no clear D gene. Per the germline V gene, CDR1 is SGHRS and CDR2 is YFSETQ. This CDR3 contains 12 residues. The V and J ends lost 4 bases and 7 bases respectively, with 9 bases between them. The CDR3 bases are TGCGCCAGCAGCATAAGGGCGAATGAGCAGTTCTTC. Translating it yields CASSIRANEQFF. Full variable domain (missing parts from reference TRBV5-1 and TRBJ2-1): KAGVTQTPRYLIKTRGQQVTLSCSPISGHRSVSWYQQTPGQGLQFLFEYFSETQRNKGNFPGRFSGRQFSNSRSEMNVSTLELGDSALYLCASSIRANEQFFGPGTRLTVL.

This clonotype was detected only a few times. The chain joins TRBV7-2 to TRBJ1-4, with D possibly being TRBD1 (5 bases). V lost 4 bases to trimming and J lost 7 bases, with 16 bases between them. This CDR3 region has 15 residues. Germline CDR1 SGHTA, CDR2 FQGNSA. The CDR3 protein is CASSSSQGWGEKLFF. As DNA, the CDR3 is TGTGCCAGCAGCTCCTCCCAGGGTTGGGGTGAAAAACTGTTTTTT.

CDR3 residues: CSAGGLAGLYNEQFF. The CDR3 region has the DNA TGCAGTGCCGGGGGACTAGCGGGACTGTACAATGAGCAGTTCTTC. The J gene is TRBJ2-1, the V gene TRBV20-1; the match to TRBD2 covers 13 bases. This CDR3 contains 15 residues. V lost 6 bases to trimming and J lost 4 bases; unmatched junction nucleotides: 6. Germline V gives CDR1 DFQATT, CDR2 SNEGSKA (reference sequence).

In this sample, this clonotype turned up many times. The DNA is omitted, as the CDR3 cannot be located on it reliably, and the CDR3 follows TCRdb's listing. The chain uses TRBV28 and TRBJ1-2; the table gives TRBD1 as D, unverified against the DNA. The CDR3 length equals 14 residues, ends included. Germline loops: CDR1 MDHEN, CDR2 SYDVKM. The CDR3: CASSFFGQGSGYTF.

The CDR3 loop reads CASSSQTGGMDTQYF. Here the CDR3 DNA reads TGTGCCAGCTCATCGCAGACAGGGGGCATGGATACGCAGTATTTT. The genes are TRBV18 and TRBJ2-3, with TRBD1 matching 10 bases. Germline V gene lookup returns CDR1 KGHSH and CDR2 LQKENI. The CDR3 has 15 residues. The J segment lost 6 bases and the V segment lost 5 bases, leaving 8 bases of the junction unmatched.

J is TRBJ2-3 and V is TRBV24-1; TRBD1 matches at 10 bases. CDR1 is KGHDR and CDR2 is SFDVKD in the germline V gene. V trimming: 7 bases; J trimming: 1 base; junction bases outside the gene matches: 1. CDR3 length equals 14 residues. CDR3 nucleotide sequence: TGTGCCACCAGGGGGACAGGGGGCACAGATACGCAGTATTTT. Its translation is CATRGTGGTDTQYF.

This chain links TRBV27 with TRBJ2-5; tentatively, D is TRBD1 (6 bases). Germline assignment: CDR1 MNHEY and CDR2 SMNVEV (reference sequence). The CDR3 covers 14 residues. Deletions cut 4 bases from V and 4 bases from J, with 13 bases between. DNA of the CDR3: TGTGCCAGCAGTTCTCACAGGGTTCGAGAGACCCAGTACTTC. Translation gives CASSSHRVRETQYF.